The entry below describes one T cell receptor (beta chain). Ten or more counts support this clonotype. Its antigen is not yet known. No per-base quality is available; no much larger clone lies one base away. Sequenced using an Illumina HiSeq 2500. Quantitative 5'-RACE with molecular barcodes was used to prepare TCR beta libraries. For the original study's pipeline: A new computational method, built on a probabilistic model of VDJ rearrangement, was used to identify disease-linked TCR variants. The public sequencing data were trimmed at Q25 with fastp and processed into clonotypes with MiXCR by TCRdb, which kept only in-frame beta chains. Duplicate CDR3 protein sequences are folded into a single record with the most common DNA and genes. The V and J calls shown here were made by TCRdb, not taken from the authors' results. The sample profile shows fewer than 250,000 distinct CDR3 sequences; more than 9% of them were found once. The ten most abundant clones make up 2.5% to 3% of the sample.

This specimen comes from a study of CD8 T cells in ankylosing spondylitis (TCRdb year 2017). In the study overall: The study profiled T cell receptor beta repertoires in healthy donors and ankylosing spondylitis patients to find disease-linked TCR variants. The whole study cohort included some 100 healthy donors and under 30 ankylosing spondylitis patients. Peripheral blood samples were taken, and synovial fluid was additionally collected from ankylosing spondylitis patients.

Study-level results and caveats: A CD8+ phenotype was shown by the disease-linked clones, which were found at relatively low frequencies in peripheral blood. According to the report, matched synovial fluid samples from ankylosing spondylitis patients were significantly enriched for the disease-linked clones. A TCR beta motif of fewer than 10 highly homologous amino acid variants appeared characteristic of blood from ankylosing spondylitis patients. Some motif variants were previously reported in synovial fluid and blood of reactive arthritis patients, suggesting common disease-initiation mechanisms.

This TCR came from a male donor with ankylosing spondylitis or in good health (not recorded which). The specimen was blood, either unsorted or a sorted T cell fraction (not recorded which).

The encoded CDR3 is CASSQDLAGTEAFF. The DNA reads as follows: TGCGCCAGCAGCCAAGATCTGGCAGGGACTGAAGCTTTCTTT. Rearrangement joined TRBV4-1 to TRBJ1-1, with a tentative D gene TRBD1 over 5 matching bases. The germline V gene supplies CDR1 MGHRA and CDR2 YSYEKL. Including the terminal cysteine and phenylalanine, the CDR3 comprises 14 residues. The CDR3 DNA has 42 bases and is translated from base 1. V and J lose 0 bases and 5 bases, and a span of 10 bases separates them.